This section outlines one TCR beta chain sequence together with its context. The data derive from a study of blood T cell repertoires in COVID-19. Study background: COVID-19 samples from acute and convalescent phases originated in the United States, Italy and Spain. PBMCs, B-cell-depleted T cells, or T cells provided the cDNA or gDNA that made up the material.

In the authors' workflow: The assay estimated nucleated cells by amplifying reference gene primers. Using immunoSEQ multiplex PCR, the repertoire was profiled, and TCRdb retains in-frame clones only, with some absent. The V and J calls and the clone size are those of that table, but D and trimming were determined from the DNA. The data contain around 330,000 clones, 88% of them singletons. There are 14 residues in the CDR3. Per germline, CDR1 MNHEY and CDR2 SVGEGT. V shed 6 bases and J 7 bases; nucleotides not matched to a gene: 8. Material for sequencing was peripheral blood. The chain combines TRBV6-2 or TRBV6-3 with TRBJ1-1; 10 bases are a match to TRBD1. This sequence was found in a woman aged 50 to 65 with active or convalescent COVID-19. In nucleotides, the CDR3 is TGTGCCAGCAGCCTCGCCGGGACAGGGGTTGAAGCTTTCTTT. It yields the protein CASSLAGTGVEAFF.